This record concerns one T cell receptor beta chain sequence. V was shortened by 0 bases and J by 6 bases, with 9 bases between the two germline ends. The CDR3 extends over 14 amino acids. The germline V gene encodes CDR1 SGHRS and CDR2 YFSETQ. This sample was taken from a study of chemoradiotherapy in HPV16-positive cancers. Generated by immunoSEQ multiplex PCR, the TCRdb table keeps only in-frame clones and is missing some. The table includes 7,000 or so clones, over 70% detected once. The chain joins TRBV5-1 to TRBJ2-2; the D is unclear. This sequence originates from a human donor with HPV-associated anogenital cancer. Sample collection occurred from a patient who underwent chemoradiotherapy. For the CDR3, the DNA is TGCGCCAGCAGCTTGGCACAGACCTCCGGGGAGCTGTTTTTT. This sequence encodes CASSLAQTSGELFF.